What follows is one T cell receptor beta chain and its context. Germline CDR1 and CDR2: SGHTA and FQGNSA. This CDR3 is built from 15 residues. V was clipped by 3 bases and J by 1 base; unmatched bases: 3. Profiled with immunoSEQ multiplex PCR; TCRdb holds only in-frame clones, not every one. This sample has tens of thousands of clones; approximately 92% occur once, and the top ten carry around 1.2%. The data were obtained in a study of T cell changes during pregnancy in multiple sclerosis. The chain joins TRBV7-2 to TRBJ2-5; 9 bases are shared with TRBD2. Material: CD4+ T cells from peripheral blood mononuclear cells, obtained in the first trimester of pregnancy. This clonotype was sampled from a female donor with multiple sclerosis, enrolled in a pregnancy study. The CDR3 DNA is TGTGCCAGCAGCTTTAGCGGGGGCCCCCAAGAGACCCAGTACTTC. Protein product: CASSFSGGPQETQYF.